What follows are 26 T cell receptor beta chains derived from one specimen sequenced in a study of OX40 agonist ivuxolimab in advanced cancers. Sequencing was performed with immunoSEQ multiplex PCR; in TCRdb, only in-frame clones are kept and a portion is missing. The sample contains more than 60,000 clones, about 86% of which appear only once. Sequences were derived from CD4+ or CD8+ T cells sorted from blood, sampled in a trial of the OX40 agonist ivuxolimab. The receptors were sampled from an adult with an advanced solid tumor such as melanoma, head and neck, liver or kidney cancer.

Concerning this clone itself: Other DNA sequences from this sample encode an identical CDR3 as well. The rearrangement uses TRBV6-1 and TRBJ2-7; D remains unclear. Germline lookup yields CDR1 MNHNS and CDR2 SASEGT. This CDR3 comprises 13 residues. V lost 2 bases and J 0 bases, leaving 5 bases between the germline ends. The CDR3 is CASSEWDSYEQYF. In DNA form, the CDR3 reads TGTGCCAGCAGTGAATGGGACTCCTACGAGCAGTACTTC.

This clone was observed a handful of times. The V gene is TRBV4-1, the J gene TRBJ1-2; D not certain. Germline loops: CDR1 MGHRA, CDR2 YSYEKL. The CDR3 spans 13 residues. Trimming removed 6 bases at V and 3 bases at J, with 11 bases between. CDR3 bases: TGCGCCAGCAGTCTCGGAAAGGACTATGGCTACACCTTC. This sequence encodes CASSLGKDYGYTF.

This chain joins TRBV6-1 and TRBJ2-3; D may correspond to TRBD1 or TRBD2 (5 bases each). The CDR3 runs 13 residues. The ends were cut back, 5 bases at V and 8 bases at J, with 14 bases in the middle. Germline V gene lookup returns CDR1 MNHNS and CDR2 SASEGT. This CDR3 is CASSPGTAVTQYF. The CDR3 nucleotides are TGTGCCAGCAGTCCCGGGACCGCGGTTACGCAGTATTTT.

This clone was detected only once. The chain joins TRBV18 to TRBJ1-1; the D gene is possibly TRBD1 (5 bases). Trimming removed 3 bases at V and 1 base at J, with 12 bases between. Per the germline V gene, CDR1 is KGHSH and CDR2 is LQKENI. The CDR3 contains 15 residues. This CDR3 is CASSPGGAPNTEAFF. The CDR3 coding sequence is TGTGCCAGCTCACCGGGTGGGGCACCGAACACTGAAGCTTTCTTT.

The chain combines TRBV7-6 with TRBJ2-7; the D is unclear. The germline V gene has CDR1 SGHVS and CDR2 FNYEAQ. The CDR3 length is 14 residues. Trimming removed 3 bases from V and 1 base from J, with 10 bases in between. The CDR3 DNA is TGTGCCAGCAGCTTCGGGCAGGCTTCCTACGAGCAGTACTTC. Protein: CASSFGQASYEQYF. Full variable domain (remainder filled in from reference TRBV7-6 and TRBJ2-7): GAGVSQSPRYKVTKRGQDVALRCDPISGHVSLYWYRQALGQGPEFLTYFNYEAQQDKSGLPNDRFSAERPEGSISTLTIQRTEQRDSAMYRCASSFGQASYEQYFGPGTRLTVT.

Details on this clone: This specimen includes other DNA sequences encoding the same CDR3. The chain has TRBV30 and TRBJ1-1; 9 bases agree with TRBD1. The germline CDR1 and CDR2 sequences are GTSNPN and SVGIG (reference sequence). V lost 0 bases, J lost 11 bases, and 4 bases stayed unmatched. The length of the CDR3 is 12 residues. The CDR3 DNA reads TGTGCCTGGAGTGTCGGACAGGGGACGGCTTTCTTT. This encodes CAWSVGQGTAFF.

J is TRBJ1-4 and V is TRBV9; 7 bases line up with TRBD1. The CDR3 consists of 15 residues. Germline V gives CDR1 SGDLS, CDR2 YYNGEE. V gave up 4 bases and J gave up 3 bases; unmatched junction bases: 6. In DNA, the CDR3 is TGTGCCAGCAGCTCGAAGGGGGCGGCTAATGAAAAACTGTTTTTT. Protein sequence: CASSSKGAANEKLFF.

J is TRBJ1-4 and V is TRBV18; D is perhaps TRBD1 (5 bases). Trimming took off 1 base at V and 0 bases at J, with 18 bases between the two ends. The CDR3 covers 19 residues. CDR1 and CDR2 (germline): KGHSH, LQKENI. The CDR3 sequence is CASSPRFPAGYTTNEKLFF. The CDR3 nucleotides are TGTGCCAGCTCACCACGGTTCCCAGCAGGGTATACAACTAATGAAAAACTGTTTTTT.

The chain links TRBV10-3 to TRBJ1-1; weak D call: TRBD1 (5 bases). V gave up 5 bases and J gave up 4 bases, with 14 bases separating them. Germline V gene lookup returns CDR1 ENHRY and CDR2 SYGVKD. The CDR3 length is 14 residues. This CDR3 reads CAISPQGLVTEAFF. CDR3 bases: TGTGCCATCAGTCCCCAGGGTCTGGTCACTGAAGCTTTCTTT.

Note on this clone: This sample includes further DNA sequences coding for the same CDR3. This chain links TRBV9 with TRBJ2-3; 8 nucleotides align to TRBD2. The CDR3 spans 16 residues. The germline V gene has CDR1 SGDLS and CDR2 YYNGEE. The V gene end was trimmed by 0 bases and the J gene end by 1 base; junction bases not matched to a gene: 4. The CDR3 DNA reads as TGTGCCAGCAGCGTAGGGGAACTAGCGGGCACAGATACGCAGTATTTT. Translated, it gives CASSVGELAGTDTQYF.

The rearrangement links TRBV6-1 to TRBJ1-3; D might be TRBD1 (5 bases). V was shortened by 8 bases and J by 2 bases, with 16 bases between the two germline ends. The germline V gene encodes CDR1 MNHNS and CDR2 SASEGT. The CDR3 loop spans 15 amino acids. CDR3 amino acids: CASGKEGFAGNTIYF. CDR3 bases: TGTGCCAGCGGAAAGGAGGGGTTTGCTGGAAACACCATATATTTT.

The chain links TRBV10-1 to TRBJ1-2; no firm D call. V lost 2 bases and J lost 7, with 11 bases in between. Germline V CDR1 and CDR2: WNHNN, SYGVQD (reference sequence). The CDR3 covers 13 residues. The CDR3 reads CASSESPGLGYTF. The CDR3 DNA reads as TGCGCCAGCAGTGAGAGTCCAGGCCTTGGCTACACCTTC.

This clone was detected once. The V gene is TRBV5-1, the J gene TRBJ1-6; no reliable D call. V was shortened by 2 bases and J by 5 bases, with 11 bases between the two germline ends. CDR3 length equals 15 residues. Looked up from germline, CDR1 is SGHRS and CDR2 is YFSETQ. DNA of the CDR3: TGCGCCAGCAGCTTTGGGGATTTGGATAATTCACCCCTCCACTTT. Amino acid sequence: CASSFGDLDNSPLHF.

The V gene is TRBV6-1, the J gene TRBJ2-1, with 7 positions matching TRBD1. Germline values: CDR1 MNHNS, CDR2 SASEGT. This CDR3 has 16 amino acids. J was trimmed by 5 bases and V by 2 bases; bases with no gene match: 9. CDR3 DNA: TGTGCCAGCAGTGAAACCCCGGCAGGGGGAAACAATGAGCAGTTCTTC. Its translation is CASSETPAGGNNEQFF.

This clone was detected only once. The chain has TRBV19 and TRBJ2-7; D possibly corresponds to TRBD2 (5 bases). The CDR3 extends over 14 amino acids. Germline V gene sequence: CDR1 LNHDA, CDR2 SQIVND (reference sequence). Trimming shortened V by 4 bases and J by 1 base, and 11 bases separated the two germline ends. The CDR3 sequence: CASSTGINSYEQYF. The CDR3 DNA reads as TGTGCCAGTAGTACCGGGATAAATTCCTACGAGCAGTACTTC.

The CDR3 reads CAIGPNEKLFF. The CDR3 region has the DNA TGTGCCATCGGGCCTAATGAAAAACTGTTTTTT. The rearrangement uses TRBV28 and TRBJ1-4; D not certain. The germline V and J ends were trimmed by 10 bases and 3 bases, with 6 bases remaining between them. This CDR3 is 11 amino acids long. CDR1 MDHEN and CDR2 SYDVKM come from the germline V gene.

The chain couples TRBV11-2 to TRBJ2-7; 7 bases fit TRBD1. Germline CDR1 is SGHAT and CDR2 is FQNNGV. J was trimmed by 2 bases and V by 0 bases; bases with no gene match: 7. The CDR3 extends over 16 amino acids. The CDR3 DNA is TGTGCCAGCAGCTTAGAGACAGGGTGGGTGGCCTACGAGCAGTACTTC. This translates into CASSLETGWVAYEQYF.

This clone has only a few counts. The CDR3 spells CASSPPGRSNQPQHF. The DNA for the CDR3 is TGTGCCAGCTCACCACCGGGACGTAGCAATCAGCCCCAGCATTTT. V and J are TRBV18 and TRBJ1-5; D is perhaps TRBD1 (5 bases). Germline loops: CDR1 KGHSH, CDR2 LQKENI. CDR3 length: 15 amino acids. V lost 0 bases, J lost 0 bases, and 6 bases lay in between.

The rearrangement links TRBV2 to TRBJ1-1; a possible D gene is TRBD1 (5 bases). Deletions cut 6 bases from V and 1 base from J, with 12 bases between. The CDR3 is 14 amino acids. Germline CDR1 SNHLY, CDR2 FYNNEI. Here the CDR3 reads CASRTGTQNTEAFF. The DNA of the CDR3 is TGTGCCAGCAGAACCGGGACCCAGAACACTGAAGCTTTCTTT.

The chain joins TRBV7-3 to TRBJ1-1, with D possibly matching TRBD1 (5 bases). Trimming stripped 0 bases from V and 8 bases from J, with 13 bases between. The CDR3 spans 14 residues. CDR1 is SGHTA and CDR2 is FQGTGA in the germline V gene. The CDR3 nucleotides are TGTGCCAGCAGCTTAACGGGCCTAGGACAAGAAGCTTTCTTT. This encodes CASSLTGLGQEAFF. Combining the CDR3 with reference TRBV7-3 and TRBJ1-1 gives the whole variable domain GAGVSQTPSNKVTEKGKYVELRCDPISGHTALYWYRQSLGQGPEFLIYFQGTGAADDSGLPNDRFFAVRPEGSVSTLKIQRTERGDSAVYLCASSLTGLGQEAFFGQGTRLTVV.

This clone was found a few times. The V gene is TRBV6-5, the J gene TRBJ1-3, with 8 bases lining up with TRBD1. The CDR3 covers 14 residues. The germline gives CDR1 MNHEY, CDR2 SVGAGI. With 5 bases clipped from V and 5 bases from J, the junction kept 5 bases outside the gene matches. The CDR3, as DNA: TGTGCCAGCAGTAAGGGACAGGCGCGAAACACCATATATTTT. Protein: CASSKGQARNTIYF.

The chain uses TRBV7-8 and TRBJ2-1, with 8 positions matching TRBD1. The CDR3 is 14 amino acids. V was pared by 5 bases and J by 3 bases, with 3 bases of the junction left unmatched. The germline V gene encodes CDR1 SGHVS and CDR2 FQNEAQ. The CDR3: CASSQDRGYNEQFF. The CDR3 DNA is TGTGCCAGCAGCCAAGACAGGGGCTACAATGAGCAGTTCTTC.

DNA of the CDR3: TGTGCCAGTAGGCCCGGGACGGTGAATCAGCCCCAGCATTTT. Translation: CASRPGTVNQPQHF. This chain uses TRBV19 with TRBJ1-5, with D maybe TRBD1 (5 bases). The CDR3 length is 14 residues. V was trimmed by 6 bases and J by 4 bases, leaving 13 bases between them. Looked up from germline, CDR1 is LNHDA and CDR2 is SQIVND (reference sequence). The full variable domain, completed using reference TRBV19 and TRBJ1-5, is DGGITQSPKYLFRKEGQNVTLSCEQNLNHDAMYWYRQDPGQGLRLIYYSQIVNDFQKGDIAEGYSVSREKKESFPLTVTSAQKNPTAFYLCASRPGTVNQPQHFGDGTRLSIL.

The chain employs TRBV28 and TRBJ2-3, with TRBD1 identical over 8 bases. V was pared by 5 bases and J by 4 bases, with 8 bases of the junction left unmatched. From germline, CDR1 is MDHEN and CDR2 SYDVKM. The CDR3 has 15 amino acids. CDR3 bases: TGTGCCAGCAGTCAGCCTCGGACAGGGTCAGATACGCAGTATTTT. This gives the protein CASSQPRTGSDTQYF.

The table lists this clone with a few counts. The chain is built from TRBV7-2 and TRBJ1-1; D gene uncertain. In germline, CDR1 is SGHTA, CDR2 FQGNSA. With 1 base removed from V and 6 bases from J, the gap between germline ends came to 15 bases. This CDR3 has 15 amino acids. CDR3 residues: CASSLGPGGRAEAFF. In nucleotides, the CDR3 is TGTGCCAGCAGCTTAGGCCCGGGAGGGAGGGCTGAAGCTTTCTTT.

The rearrangement uses TRBV7-6 and TRBJ2-5, with 11 bases aligning to TRBD2. Germline V gives CDR1 SGHVS, CDR2 FNYEAQ. This CDR3 is 15 amino acids long. V gave up 5 bases and J gave up 5 bases; unmatched junction bases: 7. The CDR3 DNA sequence: TGTGCCAGCAGCGAACGACTAGCGGGGAAGGAGACCCAGTACTTC. This translates into CASSERLAGKETQYF.